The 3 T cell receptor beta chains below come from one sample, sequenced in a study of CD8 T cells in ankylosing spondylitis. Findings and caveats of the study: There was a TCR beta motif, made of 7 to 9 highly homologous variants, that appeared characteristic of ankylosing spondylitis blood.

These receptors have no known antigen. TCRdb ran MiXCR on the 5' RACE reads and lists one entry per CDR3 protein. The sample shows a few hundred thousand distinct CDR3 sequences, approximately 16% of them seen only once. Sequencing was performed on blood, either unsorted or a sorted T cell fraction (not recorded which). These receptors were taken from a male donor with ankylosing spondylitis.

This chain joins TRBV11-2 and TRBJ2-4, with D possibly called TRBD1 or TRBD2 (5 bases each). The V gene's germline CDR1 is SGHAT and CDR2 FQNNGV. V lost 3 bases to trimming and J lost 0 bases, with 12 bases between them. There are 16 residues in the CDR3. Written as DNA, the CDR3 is TGTGCCAGCAGCTTGGTTGAGGGGAGAGCCAAAAACATTCAGTACTTC. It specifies CASSLVEGRAKNIQYF.

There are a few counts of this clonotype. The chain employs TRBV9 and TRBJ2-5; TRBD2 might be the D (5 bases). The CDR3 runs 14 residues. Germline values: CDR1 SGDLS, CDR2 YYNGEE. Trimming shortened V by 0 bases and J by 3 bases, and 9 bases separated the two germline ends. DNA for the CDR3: TGTGCCAGCAGCGTAGGCTCGCGGGAAGAGACCCAGTACTTC. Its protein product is CASSVGSREETQYF.

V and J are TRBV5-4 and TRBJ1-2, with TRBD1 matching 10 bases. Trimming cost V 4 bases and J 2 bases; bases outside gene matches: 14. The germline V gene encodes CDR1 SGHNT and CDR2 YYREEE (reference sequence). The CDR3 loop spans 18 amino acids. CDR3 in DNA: TGTGCCAGCAGCCCCCCGCCTTGGACAGGGGGTCCCAACTATGGCTACACCTTC. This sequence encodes CASSPPPWTGGPNYGYTF.